These 2 T cell receptor beta chains originate from one sample sequenced in a study of blood T cell repertoires in COVID-19. Data came from immunoSEQ multiplex PCR; TCRdb stores just in-frame clones and leaves some out. The table lists about 130,000 clones, approximately 83% of them singletons. Sequenced: peripheral blood. These receptors all come from a man in his sixties with acute or convalescent COVID-19.

The rearrangement joins TRBV19 to TRBJ2-2; tentatively, D is TRBD1 (6 bases). V dropped 6 bases and J dropped 5 bases, with 10 bases sitting between them. Germline lookup yields CDR1 LNHDA and CDR2 SQIVND (reference sequence). CDR3 length: 13 amino acids. Here the CDR3 DNA reads TGTGCCAGTAGCCTACAGGGAACCGGGGAGCTGTTTTTT. Amino acid sequence: CASSLQGTGELFF.

The rearrangement links TRBV6-6 to TRBJ2-3, with 7 positions matching TRBD2. This CDR3 region has 16 residues. Looked up from germline, CDR1 is MNHNY and CDR2 is SVGAGI (reference sequence). With V trimmed by 0 bases and J by 3 bases, 6 bases remained unmatched. For the CDR3, the DNA is TGTGCCAGCAGTTACTCGGCGGGGGTCTTTACAGATACGCAGTATTTT. This codes for CASSYSAGVFTDTQYF.